This TCR beta chain stems from a study of T cells in Graves' hyperthyroidism and ophthalmopathy. Study as a whole: Blood from the periphery was taken at initial diagnosis, before any treatment.

TCR beta CDR3 sequences were amplified from RNA transcripts. RT-PCR in the first round (using the HTBI primer set) targeted the TCR CDR3. One entry per CDR3 protein results from TCRdb running MiXCR on the multiplex PCR reads. The sample yields around 700,000 distinct CDR3 sequences, about 19% seen once. Lactation, pregnancy, other autoimmune disease or uncontrolled infection led to exclusion of patients. CDR1 is SNHLY and CDR2 is FYNNEI in the germline V gene. This CDR3 region has 15 residues. With regard to this clonotype: One end of the junction is discordant with germline, which a read error may explain.

Sequenced: blood. This receptor was taken from a woman between 45 and 65 years old with Graves' hyperthyroidism that later progressed to Graves' ophthalmopathy. The J gene is TRBJ1-6, the V gene TRBV2; 10 positions match TRBD1. The CDR3: CASSVTGTGASPLHF. DNA of the CDR3: TGTGCCAGCAGTGTTACCGGGACAGGGGCTTCACCGCTCCACTTT.